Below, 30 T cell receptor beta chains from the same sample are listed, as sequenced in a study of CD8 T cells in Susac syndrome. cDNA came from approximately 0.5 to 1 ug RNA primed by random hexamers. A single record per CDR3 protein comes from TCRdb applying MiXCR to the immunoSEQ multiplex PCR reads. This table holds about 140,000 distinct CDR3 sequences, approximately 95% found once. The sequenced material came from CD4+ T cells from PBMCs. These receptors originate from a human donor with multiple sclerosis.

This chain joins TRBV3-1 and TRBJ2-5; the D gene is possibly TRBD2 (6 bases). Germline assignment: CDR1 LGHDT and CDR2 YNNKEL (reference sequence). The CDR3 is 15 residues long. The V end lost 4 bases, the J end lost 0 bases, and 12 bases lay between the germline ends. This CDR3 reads CASSPIRGYQETQYF. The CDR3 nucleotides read TGTGCCAGCAGCCCTATCCGGGGGTACCAAGAGACCCAGTACTTC.

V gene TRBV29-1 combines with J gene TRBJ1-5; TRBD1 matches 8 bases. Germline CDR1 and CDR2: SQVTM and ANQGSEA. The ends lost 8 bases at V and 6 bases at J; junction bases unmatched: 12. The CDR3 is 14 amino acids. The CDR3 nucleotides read TGCAGCTTTTCCTCAGGGGGCGCGGGTCAGCCCCAGCATTTT. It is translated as CSFSSGGAGQPQHF.

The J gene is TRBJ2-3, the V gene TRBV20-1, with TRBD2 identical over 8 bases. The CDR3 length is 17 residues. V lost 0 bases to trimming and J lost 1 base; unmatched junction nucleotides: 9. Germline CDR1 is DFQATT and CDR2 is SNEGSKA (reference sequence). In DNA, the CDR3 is TGCAGTGCTAGAGATTTAAGGGGTAGCGGGGGCACAGATACGCAGTATTTT. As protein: CSARDLRGSGGTDTQYF.

CDR3 in DNA: TGTGCCAGCAGCCCGTCTGGGCGGGAGGGGTCAGATACGCAGTATTTT. It specifies CASSPSGREGSDTQYF. V is TRBV28 and J is TRBJ2-3; 9 nucleotides align to TRBD2. The CDR3 covers 16 residues. J gave up 4 bases and V 6 bases, and 11 bases lay outside the gene matches. Germline CDR1 and CDR2: MDHEN and SYDVKM.

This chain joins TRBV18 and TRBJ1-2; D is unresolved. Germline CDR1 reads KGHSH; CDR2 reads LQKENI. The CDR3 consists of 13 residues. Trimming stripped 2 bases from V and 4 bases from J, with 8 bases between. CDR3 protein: CASSPIDTYGYTF. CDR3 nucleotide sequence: TGTGCCAGCTCACCAATCGACACCTATGGCTACACCTTC.

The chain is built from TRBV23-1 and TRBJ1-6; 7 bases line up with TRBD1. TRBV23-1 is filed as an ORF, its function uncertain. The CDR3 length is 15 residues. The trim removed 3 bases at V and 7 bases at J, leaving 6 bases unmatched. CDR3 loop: CASSHLPGQNSPLHF. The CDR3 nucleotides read TGCGCCAGCAGTCATTTGCCGGGACAGAATTCACCCCTCCACTTT.

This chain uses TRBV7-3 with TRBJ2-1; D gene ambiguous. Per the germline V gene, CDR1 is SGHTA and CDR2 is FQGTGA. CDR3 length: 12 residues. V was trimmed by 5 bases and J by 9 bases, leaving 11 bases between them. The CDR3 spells CASSPSWGEQFF. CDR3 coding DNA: TGTGCCAGCAGCCCGAGCTGGGGTGAGCAGTTCTTC.

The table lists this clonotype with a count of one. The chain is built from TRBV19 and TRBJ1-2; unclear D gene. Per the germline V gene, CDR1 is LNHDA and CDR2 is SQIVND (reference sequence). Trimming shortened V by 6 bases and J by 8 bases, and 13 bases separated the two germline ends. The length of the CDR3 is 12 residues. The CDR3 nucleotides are TGTGCCAGTAGCGTCTTCACCAGGGGCTACACCTTC. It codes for CASSVFTRGYTF.

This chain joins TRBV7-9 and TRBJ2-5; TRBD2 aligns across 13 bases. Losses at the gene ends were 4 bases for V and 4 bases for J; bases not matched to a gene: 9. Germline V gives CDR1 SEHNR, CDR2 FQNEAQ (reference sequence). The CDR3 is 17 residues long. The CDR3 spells CASSSGLAGKRRETQYF. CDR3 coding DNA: TGTGCCAGCAGCTCGGGACTAGCGGGAAAGAGGAGAGAGACCCAGTACTTC.

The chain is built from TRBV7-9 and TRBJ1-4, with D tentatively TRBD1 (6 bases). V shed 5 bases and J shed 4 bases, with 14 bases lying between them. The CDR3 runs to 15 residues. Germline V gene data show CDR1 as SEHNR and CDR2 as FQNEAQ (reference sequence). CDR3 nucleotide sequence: TGTGCCAGCAGCCTATCCGGGACACTTAATGAAAAACTGTTTTTT. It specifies CASSLSGTLNEKLFF.

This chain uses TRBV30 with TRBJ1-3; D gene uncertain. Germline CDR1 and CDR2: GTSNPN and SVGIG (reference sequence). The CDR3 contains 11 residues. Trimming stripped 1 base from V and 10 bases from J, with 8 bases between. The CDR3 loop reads CAWSASGTIYF. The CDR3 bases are TGTGCCTGGAGTGCCTCGGGAACCATATATTTT.

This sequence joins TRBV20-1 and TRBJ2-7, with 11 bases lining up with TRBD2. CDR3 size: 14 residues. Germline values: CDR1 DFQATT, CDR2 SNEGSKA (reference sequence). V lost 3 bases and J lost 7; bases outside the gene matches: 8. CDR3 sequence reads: CSARELAGVREQYF. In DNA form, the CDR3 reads TGCAGTGCTAGGGAACTAGCGGGAGTAAGAGAGCAGTACTTC.

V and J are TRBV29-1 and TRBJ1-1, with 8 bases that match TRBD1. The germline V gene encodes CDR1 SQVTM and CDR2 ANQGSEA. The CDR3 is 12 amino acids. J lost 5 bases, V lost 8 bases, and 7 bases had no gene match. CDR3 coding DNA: TGCAGCCCTGGACAGGGAGGGACTGAAGCTTTCTTT. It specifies CSPGQGGTEAFF.

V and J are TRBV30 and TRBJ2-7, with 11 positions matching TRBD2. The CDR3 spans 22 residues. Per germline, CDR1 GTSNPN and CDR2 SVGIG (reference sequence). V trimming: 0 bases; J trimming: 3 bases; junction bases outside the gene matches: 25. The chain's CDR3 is CAWSVRLAGPPPIGPGGYEQYF. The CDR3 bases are TGTGCCTGGAGTGTTAGACTAGCGGGGCCGCCCCCTATCGGACCAGGAGGCTACGAGCAGTACTTC.

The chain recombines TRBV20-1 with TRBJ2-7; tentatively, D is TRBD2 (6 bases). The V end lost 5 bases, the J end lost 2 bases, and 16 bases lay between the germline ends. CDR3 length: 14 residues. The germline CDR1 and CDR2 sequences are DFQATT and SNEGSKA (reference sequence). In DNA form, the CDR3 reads TGCAGTGCTGACTCGGGACTGGGAGCCTACGAGCAGTACTTC. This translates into CSADSGLGAYEQYF.

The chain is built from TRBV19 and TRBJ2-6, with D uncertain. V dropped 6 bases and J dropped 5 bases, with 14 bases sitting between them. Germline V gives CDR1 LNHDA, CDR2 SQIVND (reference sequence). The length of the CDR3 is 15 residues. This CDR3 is CASSHRIVRANVLTF. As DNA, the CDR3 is TGTGCCAGTAGCCATCGCATAGTGAGGGCCAACGTCCTGACTTTC.

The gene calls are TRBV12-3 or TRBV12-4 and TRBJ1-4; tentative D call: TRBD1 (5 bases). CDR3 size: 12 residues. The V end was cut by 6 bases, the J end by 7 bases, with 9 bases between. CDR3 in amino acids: CASSRTSEKLFF. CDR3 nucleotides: TGTGCCAGCAGCCGGACAAGTGAAAAACTGTTTTTT.

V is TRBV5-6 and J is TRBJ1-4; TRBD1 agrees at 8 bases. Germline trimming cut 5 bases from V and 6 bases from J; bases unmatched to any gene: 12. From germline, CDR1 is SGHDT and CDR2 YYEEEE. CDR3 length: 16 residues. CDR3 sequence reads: CASSFDRGNRDEKLFF. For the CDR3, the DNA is TGTGCCAGCAGTTTCGACAGGGGTAACAGAGATGAAAAACTGTTTTTT.

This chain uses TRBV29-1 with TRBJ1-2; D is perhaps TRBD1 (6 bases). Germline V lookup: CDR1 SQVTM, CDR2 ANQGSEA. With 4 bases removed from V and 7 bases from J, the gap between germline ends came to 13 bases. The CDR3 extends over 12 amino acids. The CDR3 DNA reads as TGCAGCGTTGCCGACAGGCGCGGTGGCTACACCTTC. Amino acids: CSVADRRGGYTF.

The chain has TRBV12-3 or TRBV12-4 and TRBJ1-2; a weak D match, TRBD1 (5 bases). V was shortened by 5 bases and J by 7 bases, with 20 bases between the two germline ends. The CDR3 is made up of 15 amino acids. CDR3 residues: CASSPKGPLMPGYTF. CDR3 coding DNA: TGTGCCAGCAGTCCTAAGGGACCGTTGATGCCTGGCTACACCTTC.

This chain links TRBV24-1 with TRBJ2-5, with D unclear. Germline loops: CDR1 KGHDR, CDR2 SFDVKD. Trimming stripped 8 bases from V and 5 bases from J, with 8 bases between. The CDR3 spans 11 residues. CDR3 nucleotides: TGTGCCACCATGCATGGGGAGACCCAGTACTTC. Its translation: CATMHGETQYF.

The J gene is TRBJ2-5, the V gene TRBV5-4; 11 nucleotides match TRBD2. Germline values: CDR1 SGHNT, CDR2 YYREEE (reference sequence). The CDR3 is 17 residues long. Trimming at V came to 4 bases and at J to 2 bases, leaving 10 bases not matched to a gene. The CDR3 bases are TGTGCCAGCAGCACCGGACTAGCGGGCGGAAAACAAGAGACCCAGTACTTC. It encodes CASSTGLAGGKQETQYF.

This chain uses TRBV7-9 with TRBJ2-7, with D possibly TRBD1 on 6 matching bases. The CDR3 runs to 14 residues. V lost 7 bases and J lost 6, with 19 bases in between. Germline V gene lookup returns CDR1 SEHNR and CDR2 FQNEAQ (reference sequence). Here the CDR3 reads CASNQQGSTSEQYF. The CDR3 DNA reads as TGTGCCAGCAACCAACAGGGATCAACTAGCGAGCAGTACTTC.

CDR3 sequence (DNA): TGTGCCAGCAGCGGAGGACTAACAGATACGCAGTATTTT. This codes for CASSGGLTDTQYF. This chain connects TRBV9 to TRBJ2-3; D might be TRBD2 (6 bases). The V gene lost 3 bases and the J gene lost 3 bases, with 8 bases spanning the gap. The CDR3 extends over 13 amino acids. Germline CDR1 and CDR2: SGDLS and YYNGEE.

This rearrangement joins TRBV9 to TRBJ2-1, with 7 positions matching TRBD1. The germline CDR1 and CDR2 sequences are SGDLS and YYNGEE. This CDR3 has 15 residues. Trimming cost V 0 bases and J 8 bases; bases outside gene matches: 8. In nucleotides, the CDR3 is TGTGCCAGCAGCGTAGCGACAGGGTCCCTGGATGAGCAGTTCTTC. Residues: CASSVATGSLDEQFF.

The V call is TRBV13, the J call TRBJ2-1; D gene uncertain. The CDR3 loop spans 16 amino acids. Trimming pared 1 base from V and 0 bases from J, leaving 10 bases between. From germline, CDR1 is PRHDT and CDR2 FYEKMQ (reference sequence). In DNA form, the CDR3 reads TGTGCCAGCAGCTTAGTAGCAAAGAGCTCCTACAATGAGCAGTTCTTC. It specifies CASSLVAKSSYNEQFF.

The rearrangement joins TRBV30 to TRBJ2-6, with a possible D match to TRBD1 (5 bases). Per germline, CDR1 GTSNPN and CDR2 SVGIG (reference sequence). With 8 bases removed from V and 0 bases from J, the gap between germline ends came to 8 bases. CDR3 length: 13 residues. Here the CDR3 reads CALGASGANVLTF. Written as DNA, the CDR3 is TGTGCCCTTGGGGCCTCTGGGGCCAACGTCCTGACTTTC.

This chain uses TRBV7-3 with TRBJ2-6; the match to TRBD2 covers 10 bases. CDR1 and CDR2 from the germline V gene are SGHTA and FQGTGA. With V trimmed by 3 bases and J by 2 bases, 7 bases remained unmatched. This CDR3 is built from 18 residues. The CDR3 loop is CASSFISGRATGANVLTF. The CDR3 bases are TGTGCCAGCAGCTTTATAAGCGGGAGGGCCACTGGGGCCAACGTCCTGACTTTC.

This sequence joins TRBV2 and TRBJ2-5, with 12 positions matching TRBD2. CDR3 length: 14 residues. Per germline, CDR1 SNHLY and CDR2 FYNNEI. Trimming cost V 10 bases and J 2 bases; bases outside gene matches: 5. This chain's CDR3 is CAIGLAGRQETQYF. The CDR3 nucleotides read TGTGCCATTGGACTAGCGGGAAGACAAGAGACCCAGTACTTC. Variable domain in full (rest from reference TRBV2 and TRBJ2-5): EPEVTQTPSHQVTQMGQEVILRCVPISNHLYFYWYRQILGQKVEFLVSFYNNEISEKSEIFDDQFSVERPDGSNFTLKIRSTKLEDSAMYFCAIGLAGRQETQYFGPGTRLLVL.

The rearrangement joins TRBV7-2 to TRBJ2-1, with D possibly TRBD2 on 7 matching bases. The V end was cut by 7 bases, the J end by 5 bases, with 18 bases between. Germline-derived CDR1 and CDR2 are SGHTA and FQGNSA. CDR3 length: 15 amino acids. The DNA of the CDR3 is TGTGCCAGCAACCTTGGGGGGGGCACACACAATGAGCAGTTCTTC. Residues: CASNLGGGTHNEQFF.